This T cell receptor beta chain was retrieved from a study of cytomegalovirus exposure and HLA in healthy donors (dated by TCRdb to 2017 to 2019). Some background on the complete study: An earlier analysis of roughly 610 of the donors reported approximately 300 Gb of sequence data and 95 million to 140 million unique TCR beta sequences obtained from roughly 180 million T cells. Roughly 310 gigabases of sequencing data and approximately 85 million unique TCR sequences were included in an early release covering about 700 HLA-typed donors. The genetic ancestry cluster associated with self-reported Caucasian donors included about 81% of the roughly 380 genotyped donors. The study aimed to test whether cataloging public T cell receptors could reveal signatures of past pathogen exposure. The study used immunosequencing to profile the T cell repertoires of some 600 subjects and linked those repertoires to cytomegalovirus serostatus. Along with the approximately 700-subject first cohort, a separate validation cohort of roughly 110 different subjects was used. To predict cytomegalovirus infection status, the study brought together high-throughput TCR immunosequencing, statistical association of individual TCRs with disease status, and machine learning. To study patterns of TCR occurrence, a later analysis re-analyzed previously published TCR beta repertoires from 550 to 800 donors and added high-resolution HLA genotyping. The later analysis used no new phenotypic data to find candidate immune exposures, relying instead on TCR beta sequences and their occurrence across donors. An earlier analysis of 500 to 650 of the donors applied high-throughput TCR beta sequencing to assess whether each TCR beta V gene segment acted as functional or pseudogenic. Donor age, sex, ethnicity and CMV serostatus were compiled together with the repertoire data. A later genetic analysis took genome-wide SNP genotypes for about 65% of the 666 donors and used that subset as a discovery cohort. All discovery cohort repertoires had been generated on a single sequencing platform. HLA typing included class I and class II loci at four-digit resolution. The number of donors typed differed by locus, with roughly 629-640 for A, B, C, DRB1 and DQB1, 522 for DQA1, 600 to 610 for DPA1, and around 450 for DPB1. Roughly five DR-DQ haplotypes were handled as single units for association and clustering, since linkage in the cohort was strong. Across approximately 420 genotyped donors of the cohort, an average of approximately 240,000 unique TCR beta nucleotide sequences per donor were sequenced, and roughly 17% of those sequences were non-productive.

The CDR3 starts with the cysteine, ends with the phenylalanine, and has 16 residues. Only the CDR3 portion is preserved as DNA: 48 bases, with reading frame beginning at the first base. CDR1 is given as LNHDA and CDR2 as SQIVND, both from the germline V gene (reference sequence). V and J are trimmed by 3 bases and 1 base, and the gene matches miss 4 bases of the junction. The full study reports these points: For the cohort, immune exposure information was limited to CMV serostatus. According to a later analysis, parvovirus B19, influenza, CMV and Epstein-Barr virus appeared linked to several top co-occurrence clusters. The classifier was reported to diagnose cytomegalovirus status with high specificity and sensitivity in both the original and validation cohorts. At a false discovery rate of 0.05, a later analysis linked under 20,000 TCR beta sequences to specific HLA alleles. Linkage disequilibrium might explain the correlated functional status among segregating V segments, but an unknown experimental factor could not be ruled out. When HLA alleles, especially DR and DQ, strongly co-occurred, attributing TCR associations to individual alleles was difficult. According to the authors, the approach could potentially be generalized to other disease states and immunological phenotypes. A further reported finding was that TCR beta sequences accurately predicted the HLA-A and HLA-B alleles for most subjects in the first cohort. A group of highly shared sequence variants was considered likely to be a technical artifact of the sequencing pipeline. In an earlier analysis of some 500 of the donors, most TCR beta V segments were observed in productive rearrangements about 87% or about 30% of the time, broadly matching IMGT annotations. V-gene and J-gene trimming of TCR beta chains was associated with a missense DCLRE1C variant in a later genetic analysis, and the association was replicated in an independent cohort. In a later analysis, most CMV-associated TCR beta chains were found to appear HLA-restricted, with HLA associations seemingly driven largely by CMV exposure. Some IMGT-functional V segments, including TRBV6-2 and TRBV6-3, could not be told apart with the 87-base-pair reads, so those segments were excluded. The cohort was sequenced for TCR beta chains only, and without alpha or paired-chain data the features that could be detected were limited. Roughly uniform sequencing depth across donors was assumed in presence/absence analyses, although this assumption may not hold. In a later genetic analysis, fewer N-insertions in productive TCRs were reported among donors in an Asian-associated ancestry cluster than the roughly 640-donor mean. Most TCR sequences were observed very rarely across donors, whereas some public TCRs were present in many individuals. A few of the identified cytomegalovirus-associated TCR beta chains were confirmed in vitro to be specific for cytomegalovirus antigens. Because HLA typing was unavailable for some donors at each locus, only the typed subset was used in association tests. The study listed 150 to 200 TCR beta chains as associated with cytomegalovirus. A later analysis found that HLA-associated TCR beta chains were more clonally expanded and had lower generation probabilities than equally common non-associated chains. Because counts were too low, roughly 16 rarely observed V segments, including chromosome 9 orphons, were excluded from the earlier analysis of 587 of the donors. In a later analysis, the rate of TCR association differed among HLA loci, with DRB1 alleles having the most associated TCRs and HLA-C alleles having the fewest.

This clone was seen just once. Which antigen it targets is not known. No per-base quality is available; no much larger clone lies one base away. The method was the immunoSEQ multiplex PCR assay. A mixture of 60 forward primers for TCR Vbeta segments and 13 reverse primers for TCR Jbeta segments was used in the multiplex PCR. The CDR3 region of rearranged TCR beta genes was amplified from genomic DNA with a multiplex PCR assay. Amplified TCR beta libraries were sequenced as 87-base-pair reads on the Illumina HiSeq System. In the original analysis: A later analysis tallied 75 million to 95 million unique TCR beta chains across the 550 to 850 repertoires, and about 12 million of those chains were shared by two or more donors. To remove PCR and sequencing errors, raw reads were error-corrected and collapsed into unique sequences using a nearest-neighbor algorithm that merged closely related sequences. CDR3 sequences were aligned to IMGT reference sequences to assign V, D and J gene segments. For a sequence to be retained, a match of at least six nucleotides to both a V gene segment and a J gene segment was required. A rearrangement was called productive if the CDR3 had no stop codons and remained in frame with V and J, and every other rearrangement was called non-productive. CDR3 was defined by IMGT convention, running from the second conserved V-encoded cysteine to the conserved J-encoded phenylalanine. The earlier analysis of about 590 of the donors excluded sequences that lacked an unambiguous match to a single V gene segment. In an earlier analysis of more than 500 of the donors, a V segment was called functional when productive rearrangements were above 56.7%, and segregating when the standard deviation between donors exceeded 5%. A statistical classification framework was built for diagnosing cytomegalovirus status from the catalog of TCR beta chain sequences. A later analysis assigned V and J genes by comparing TCR nucleotide sequences with IMGT/GENE-DB human TR gene sequences. In a later analysis, CDR3 sequences and most-parsimonious VDJ recombination scenarios were assigned using the TCRdist pipeline. In a later analysis, each TCR beta chain was defined by its CDR3 amino acid sequence together with its V-gene family, and reads without a unique V-gene family were excluded. To address suspected cross-contamination and a sequencing artifact, a later analysis removed approximately 590 highly shared, low-generation-probability nucleotide sequences. In a later analysis, a clonal expansion index for each public chain was calculated from normalized within-repertoire ranks of inferred template counts. In a later analysis, generation probabilities were computed using a VDJ recombination model fitted to out-of-frame rearrangements, and the results were checked against IGoR. A later analysis scored TCR-TCR, TCR-HLA and TCR-CMV co-occurrence with hypergeometric tests, applying a repertoire-size bias correction to TCR pairs. A later analysis estimated false discovery rates by permuting HLA or CMV assignments 20 times. In a later analysis, co-occurring TCRs were grouped using DBSCAN, and TCRdist sequence similarity was added for clustering within HLA-allele-positive subsets. Co-occurrence clustering excluded repertoires with fewer than 30,000 or more than 120,000 public chains, plus five with anomalous nucleotide sharing. The clones in this table, taken by TCRdb from immuneACCESS, are in-frame only. Not every clone is retained; where verified, under half of the shortfall comes from an unresolved V gene, and the cause of the rest is unknown. For V, J and clone size, that table is used; D and trimming come from the DNA. This sample is represented by approximately 150,000 clones; about three quarters of them were singletons. The ten largest clones represent about 0.62% of the sample.

In total, 630 or so healthy bone marrow donors made up the cohort. All cohort members were sampled while nominally healthy, although unrecorded immune exposures were likely present. The donor tested CMV seronegative, placing the donor among the 350 or so seronegative members of the cohort. A peripheral blood sample was provided by each donor, and peripheral blood mononuclear cells were used for TCR beta sequencing. The Qiagen DNeasy Blood Extraction Kit was used to extract genomic DNA from the blood cell samples. Material for sequencing was PBMCs. This sequence originates from a male donor in good health and CMV-seronegative. This receptor chain uses TRBV19 and TRBJ1-3; TRBD1 aligns with 9 central bases. Read as DNA, the sequence is TGTGCCAGTAGTATGAGGACAGGGGTGTCTGGAAACACCATATATTTT. It is translated as CASSMRTGVSGNTIYF. The CDR3 plus the reference TRBV19 and TRBJ1-3 genes for the other parts give the full variable domain: DGGITQSPKYLFRKEGQNVTLSCEQNLNHDAMYWYRQDPGQGLRLIYYSQIVNDFQKGDIAEGYSVSREKKESFPLTVTSAQKNPTAFYLCASSMRTGVSGNTIYFGEGSWLTVV.